One and the same sample provided the 22 T cell receptor beta chains below, sequenced in a study of blood T cells in healthy people across ages (dated by TCRdb to 2015 to 2017). The library was prepared using 5' RACE. Sequencing took place on an Illumina HiSeq 2500. A second roughly 6 to 12 cycle PCR used a sample-barcoded 5' primer and a J-beta primer mix. TCRdb itself trimmed the public reads at Q25 with fastp, ran MiXCR and retained productive beta chains. Rows are combined by CDR3 protein, so each entry shows the most common genes and DNA. Present in this sample are approximately 810,000 distinct CDR3 sequences, about 34% of which were seen just once. 13% of the sample is held by the ten biggest clonotypes. Sequencing was performed on blood. All receptors come from a man between 18 and 35 years old in good health.

V and J are TRBV30 and TRBJ2-7; perhaps D is TRBD1 or TRBD2 (5 bases each). In germline, CDR1 is GTSNPN, CDR2 SVGIG (reference sequence). There are 11 residues in the CDR3. Trimming stripped 8 bases from V and 7 bases from J, with 15 bases between. CDR3 amino acids: CAGTQAWEQYF. CDR3 coding DNA: TGTGCCGGGACCCAGGCGTGGGAGCAGTACTTC.

The sample holds a few counts of this clonotype. J is TRBJ1-2 and V is TRBV4-2, with D perhaps TRBD1 (5 bases). Germline V gene data show CDR1 as LGHNA and CDR2 as YNFKEQ. The V gene lost 1 base and the J gene lost 6 bases, with 9 bases spanning the gap. The CDR3 totals 13 residues. The CDR3 here is CASSQAGGDGYTF. The CDR3 coding sequence is TGTGCCAGCAGCCAAGCCGGGGGAGATGGCTACACCTTC.

This clonotype has only a few counts. The CDR3: CAWSPQMDTEAFF. In nucleotides, the CDR3 is TGTGCCTGGAGTCCCCAAATGGACACTGAAGCTTTCTTT. The rearrangement uses TRBV30 and TRBJ1-1, with unresolved D. The germline CDR1 and CDR2 sequences are GTSNPN and SVGIG (reference sequence). The CDR3 spans 13 residues. The ends were cut back, 2 bases at V and 3 bases at J, with 10 bases in the middle.

On this clonotype itself: Possible read error: a much larger clone is one base away. CDR3 sequence (DNA): TGTGCCAGCAGCCATAGAACAGGGGGTTGGGAGACCCAGTACTTC. Encoded protein: CASSHRTGGWETQYF. This chain joins TRBV14 and TRBJ2-5; 8 bases are shared with TRBD1. The CDR3 spans 15 residues. Per the germline V gene, CDR1 is SGHDN and CDR2 is FVKESK. V shed 3 bases, J shed 5 bases, and the junction held 8 bases outside the gene matches.

This clonotype was detected a few times. V is TRBV20-1 and J is TRBJ2-1, with TRBD2 identical over 9 bases. The length of the CDR3 is 16 residues. V shed 0 bases, J shed 5 bases, and the junction held 8 bases outside the gene matches. Germline V gene lookup returns CDR1 DFQATT and CDR2 SNEGSKA (reference sequence). The CDR3 DNA sequence: TGCAGTGCTAGAGATGGTGTCCTAGCGGGACACAATGAGCAGTTCTTC. This sequence encodes CSARDGVLAGHNEQFF.

On this clonotype: This could be a read error, since a much larger clone is one nucleotide away. DNA of the CDR3: TGTGCCAGCAATCCAGGGTATGAGCAGTTCTTC. Its protein is CASNPGYEQFF. The chain recombines TRBV12-3 or TRBV12-4 with TRBJ2-1; TRBD1 is a possible D gene (5 bases). This CDR3 region has 11 residues. V was clipped by 7 bases and J by 8 bases, with 9 bases between them.

The V and J genes are TRBV10-3 and TRBJ2-3, with a weak D call TRBD1 (5 bases). V was shortened by 8 bases and J by 0 bases, with 12 bases between the two germline ends. The CDR3 spans 14 residues. CDR1 is ENHRY and CDR2 is SYGVKD in the germline V gene. This chain's CDR3 is CAILDSSSTDTQYF. CDR3 coding DNA: TGTGCCATCCTTGACAGTTCTAGCACAGATACGCAGTATTTT.

The chain uses TRBV5-1 and TRBJ2-7, with 12 bases lining up with TRBD2. The CDR3 totals 16 residues. Germline CDR1 is SGHRS and CDR2 is YFSETQ. V lost 4 bases to trimming and J lost 9 bases; unmatched junction nucleotides: 14. CDR3 protein: CASSPRTSGAPMVQYF. CDR3 DNA: TGCGCCAGCAGCCCGAGGACTAGCGGGGCGCCAATGGTGCAGTACTTC.

The rearrangement joins TRBV12-3 or TRBV12-4 to TRBJ2-3; 7 bases are shared with TRBD1. This CDR3 comprises 15 residues. J gave up 8 bases and V 3 bases, and 11 bases lay outside the gene matches. The CDR3, as DNA: TGTGCCAGCAGTTTGACAGGGCCTGCTGCGGGTACGCAGTATTTT. Protein: CASSLTGPAAGTQYF.

This clonotype has only a few counts. The chain links TRBV4-3 to TRBJ1-6; D possibly corresponds to TRBD1 (6 bases). Germline lookup yields CDR1 LGHNA and CDR2 YSLEER. This CDR3 spans 15 amino acids. The V end lost 0 bases, the J end lost 10 bases, and 13 bases lay between the germline ends. The chain's CDR3 is CASSQDFRGGSPLHF. As DNA, the CDR3 is TGCGCCAGCAGCCAAGATTTTAGGGGGGGCTCACCCCTCCACTTT.

This clonotype was counted a few times. The gene calls are TRBV19 and TRBJ1-1; possibly TRBD1 for D (5 bases). From germline, CDR1 is LNHDA and CDR2 SQIVND (reference sequence). The CDR3 has 14 residues. Between the trimmed V and J ends, which lost 3 bases and 0 bases, there was a span of 8 bases. The DNA of the CDR3 is TGTGCCAGTAGTATTCAGGGCCTGAACACTGAAGCTTTCTTT. Its protein is CASSIQGLNTEAFF.

This clonotype was counted between two and nine times. The chain combines TRBV4-3 with TRBJ2-5; 9 bases align to TRBD2. V lost 1 base and J lost 1; bases outside the gene matches: 4. Germline V lookup: CDR1 LGHNA, CDR2 YSLEER. The CDR3 loop spans 16 amino acids. The CDR3 coding sequence is TGCGCCAGCAGCCAAGCAAAGCGGGGGGTCCAAGAGACCCAGTACTTC. Its translation is CASSQAKRGVQETQYF.

The rearrangement links TRBV14 to TRBJ2-2; no clear D. The CDR3 has 12 amino acids. Germline V lookup: CDR1 SGHDN, CDR2 FVKESK. V shed 3 bases and J shed 6 bases, with 5 bases lying between them. CDR3 DNA sequence: TGTGCCAGCAGCCAGATTCCCGGGGAGCTGTTTTTT. It yields the protein CASSQIPGELFF.

The J gene is TRBJ2-2, the V gene TRBV7-2; possible D gene TRBD2, 5 bases. The CDR3 contains 15 residues. Trimming took 1 base from V and 5 from J, leaving 11 bases between them. The V gene's germline CDR1 is SGHTA and CDR2 FQGNSA. For the CDR3, the DNA is TGTGCCAGCAGCTTAGAGAGGGTGGTGACCGGGGAGCTGTTTTTT. Residues: CASSLERVVTGELFF.

This clonotype was counted at least ten times. Relative to the germline gene, one junction end is altered; a read error may explain this. The rearrangement joins TRBV6-5 to TRBJ2-1, with 8 bases identical to TRBD1. The CDR3 is made up of 13 amino acids. Germline loops: CDR1 MNHEY, CDR2 SVGAGI. In DNA form, the CDR3 reads TGTGCCAGCAGTGACTCAGGGGGCGATGAGCAGTTCTTC. Encoded protein: CASSDSGGDEQFF.

This chain connects TRBV4-2 to TRBJ2-7, with 9 bases fitting TRBD2. The CDR3 runs 22 residues. V shed 1 base and J 7 bases; nucleotides not matched to a gene: 29. Germline CDR1 reads LGHNA; CDR2 reads YNFKEQ. The CDR3 protein is CASSQAIGGLAQAGSSYNEQYF. CDR3 in DNA: TGTGCCAGCAGCCAAGCTATAGGGGGACTAGCACAAGCGGGGAGCTCCTACAATGAGCAGTACTTC.

V and J are TRBV5-1 and TRBJ2-5; D perhaps matches TRBD2 (7 bases). The CDR3 contains 14 residues. Germline V lookup: CDR1 SGHRS, CDR2 YFSETQ. Trimming stripped 4 bases from V and 3 bases from J, with 13 bases between. The CDR3 here is CASSPGGGEETQYF. In DNA, the CDR3 is TGCGCCAGCAGCCCGGGCGGGGGCGAAGAGACCCAGTACTTC.

J is TRBJ2-1 and V is TRBV6-1, with 12 positions matching TRBD2. This CDR3 comprises 15 residues. After removal of 3 bases from V and 6 bases from J, the junction contained 3 bases not matched to a gene. CDR1 is MNHNS, CDR2 SASEGT, per germline. DNA for the CDR3: TGTGCCAGCAGTGACCGGACTAGCGGGATCAATGAGCAGTTCTTC. Amino acid sequence: CASSDRTSGINEQFF.

This chain joins TRBV15 and TRBJ1-1, with D uncertain. The CDR3 is made up of 13 amino acids. The V gene lost 3 bases and the J gene lost 1 base, with 6 bases spanning the gap. Germline CDR1 reads LNHNV; CDR2 reads YYDKDF (reference sequence). The CDR3 sequence: CATSRDWNTEAFF. CDR3 sequence (DNA): TGTGCCACCAGCAGGGACTGGAACACTGAAGCTTTCTTT.

At least ten counts were recorded for this clonotype. The chain employs TRBV9 and TRBJ2-7, with D uncertain. Germline V gives CDR1 SGDLS, CDR2 YYNGEE. CDR3 length: 14 amino acids. Trimming took 2 bases from V and 0 from J, leaving 9 bases between them. For the CDR3, the DNA is TGTGCCAGCAGCGTCGGCGGATCCTCCTACGAGCAGTACTTC. Amino acids: CASSVGGSSYEQYF. Looking up the rest from reference TRBV9 and TRBJ2-7 gives the full variable domain: DSGVTQTPKHLITATGQRVTLRCSPRSGDLSVYWYQQSLDQGLQFLIQYYNGEERAKGNILERFSAQQFPDLHSELNLSSLELGDSALYFCASSVGGSSYEQYFGPGTRLTVT.

This clonotype was seen many times. The chain links TRBV20-1 to TRBJ2-1, with 10 bases identical to TRBD1. The CDR3 is made up of 16 amino acids. Trimming cost V 3 bases and J 4 bases; bases outside gene matches: 9. Germline V CDR1 and CDR2: DFQATT, SNEGSKA (reference sequence). The chain's CDR3 is CSASPFRQGAYNEQFF. CDR3 DNA sequence: TGCAGTGCTAGCCCCTTCCGACAGGGGGCGTACAATGAGCAGTTCTTC.

On this clonotype: A read error may explain this, as a much larger clone is one base away. The rearrangement uses TRBV9 and TRBJ2-3; the D gene is possibly TRBD2 (5 bases). In germline, CDR1 is SGDLS, CDR2 YYNGEE. The CDR3 contains 15 residues. The CDR3 spells CASSVVGHPGDTRYF. The CDR3, as DNA: TGTGCCAGCAGCGTCGTTGGTCACCCCGGGGATACGCGGTATTTT.